This T cell receptor beta chain was identified in a study of cytotoxic CD8 clonotypes in ibrutinib-treated CLL. Study-wide background: The subjects consisted of around eleven relapsed/refractory and about 14 treatment-naive individuals, with 17 to 18 IGHV unmutated. Study-wide results and limits: Sustained-remission and progressing patients had different sampling times. Clonality was elevated at ibrutinib response and had returned toward baseline at progression.

Profiled with immunoSEQ multiplex PCR; TCRdb holds only in-frame clones, not every one. The data show 200,000 to 250,000 clones, about four fifths seen once. Germline CDR1 reads SGHNT; CDR2 reads YYREEE (reference sequence). This CDR3 region has 12 residues. The junction had 3 bases not matched to a gene; V was cut back by 3 bases and J by 6 bases. As concerns this clone: Its target is not known.

The chain is built from TRBV5-4 and TRBJ2-7; 7 nucleotides agree with TRBD2. Sequencing used PBMCs, obtained after 12 months of ibrutinib treatment. The clonotype originates from a human donor with chronic lymphocytic leukemia. The CDR3 region is CASSSGLGEQYF. CDR3 nucleotides: TGTGCCAGCAGCTCCGGACTAGGCGAGCAGTACTTC.